A single sample gave rise to the 29 T cell receptor beta chains below, sequenced in a study of T cell responses to AZD1222 COVID-19 vaccine. Produced via immunoSEQ multiplex PCR; TCRdb's table is partial and in-frame only. Here the sample spans tens of thousands of clones, approximately 90% being singletons. The starting material was peripheral blood, obtained 28 days after the second AZD1222 dose. These receptors were taken from an adult who received the AZD1222 COVID-19 vaccine.

This chain links TRBV30 with TRBJ2-1; D perhaps matches TRBD2 (6 bases). Trimming stripped 0 bases from V and 9 bases from J, with 18 bases between. The CDR3 consists of 15 residues. Per germline, CDR1 GTSNPN and CDR2 SVGIG (reference sequence). CDR3: CAWSVAGTGSGEQFF. DNA for the CDR3: TGTGCCTGGAGTGTAGCCGGGACTGGGAGCGGTGAGCAGTTCTTC.

The CDR3 loop is CASSLGTSGSGTGELFF. CDR3 bases: TGTGCCAGCAGCTTAGGGACTAGCGGGAGTGGTACCGGGGAGCTGTTTTTT. The V call is TRBV7-2, the J call TRBJ2-2; 13 nucleotides agree with TRBD2. The CDR3 spans 17 residues. The germline V gene encodes CDR1 SGHTA and CDR2 FQGNSA. V lost 1 base and J lost 5; bases outside the gene matches: 4.

The gene calls are TRBV27 and TRBJ2-2, with D tentatively TRBD2 (5 bases). CDR1 and CDR2 from the germline V gene are MNHEY and SMNVEV (reference sequence). This CDR3 has 15 amino acids. The ends were cut back, 2 bases at V and 4 bases at J, with 11 bases in the middle. The CDR3 region is CASSLKAVRTGELFF. As DNA, the CDR3 is TGTGCCAGCAGTTTAAAAGCGGTCCGCACCGGGGAGCTGTTTTTT.

In its sample, this clone was seen once. The chain recombines TRBV7-2 with TRBJ2-2; 12 bases fit TRBD2. V shed 5 bases, J shed 7 bases, and the junction held 5 bases outside the gene matches. CDR1 is SGHTA and CDR2 is FQGNSA in the germline V gene. This CDR3 comprises 15 residues. The CDR3 DNA reads TGTGCCAGCAGCCAACCGGGACTAGCGGGCGGGGAGCTGTTTTTT. Protein sequence: CASSQPGLAGGELFF.

The rearrangement joins TRBV15 to TRBJ2-3; 12 bases match TRBD2. The CDR3 length is 16 residues. Germline V gene lookup returns CDR1 LNHNV and CDR2 YYDKDF (reference sequence). The J segment lost 9 bases and the V segment lost 3 bases, leaving 10 bases of the junction unmatched. CDR3 amino acids: CATSSLLAGGLGTQYF. The CDR3 nucleotides are TGTGCCACCAGCAGCTTACTAGCGGGAGGTTTGGGGACGCAGTATTTT.

The chain carries TRBV9 and TRBJ2-2; D gene unclear. The V gene lost 3 bases and the J gene lost 4 bases, with 10 bases spanning the gap. CDR3 size: 14 residues. From germline, CDR1 is SGDLS and CDR2 YYNGEE. In nucleotides, the CDR3 is TGTGCCAGCAGCGCCGGTCCCACCACCGGGGAGCTGTTTTTT. Translating it yields CASSAGPTTGELFF.

This chain joins TRBV27 and TRBJ1-1; perhaps TRBD1 as D (5 bases). The V end was cut by 6 bases, the J end by 4 bases, with 27 bases between. Germline V gives CDR1 MNHEY, CDR2 SMNVEV (reference sequence). The CDR3 loop spans 18 amino acids. The CDR3 DNA sequence: TGTGCCAGCAGAGACCTCCATGGGGACGGGGTCGAGAGCACTGAAGCTTTCTTT. Translated, it gives CASRDLHGDGVESTEAFF.

This chain connects TRBV5-1 to TRBJ1-3; D uncertain. The CDR3 runs to 19 residues. The germline CDR1 and CDR2 sequences are SGHRS and YFSETQ. Trimming cost V 2 bases and J 0 bases, with 21 bases left between them. The CDR3 region is CASSFRSVGAPSSGNTIYF. CDR3 DNA: TGCGCCAGCAGCTTTAGGTCTGTAGGAGCTCCCAGCTCTGGAAACACCATATATTTT.

This chain connects TRBV14 to TRBJ2-7; D unclear. Germline V gives CDR1 SGHDN, CDR2 FVKESK. V was shortened by 6 bases and J by 6 bases, with 3 bases between the two germline ends. CDR3 length equals 9 residues. The CDR3 here is CASRGEQYF. CDR3 coding DNA: TGTGCCAGCAGGGGCGAGCAGTACTTC.

This clone is a singleton in its sample. This chain links TRBV5-1 with TRBJ2-7, with 8 bases aligning to TRBD1. This CDR3 contains 12 residues. Germline V gives CDR1 SGHRS, CDR2 YFSETQ. V gave up 6 bases and J gave up 5 bases; unmatched junction bases: 4. As DNA, the CDR3 is TGCGCCAGCACTAGACAGGGGAACGAGCAGTACTTC. It codes for CASTRQGNEQYF.

The chain links TRBV7-9 to TRBJ2-7, with TRBD1 matching over 9 bases. The germline gives CDR1 SEHNR, CDR2 FQNEAQ (reference sequence). CDR3 size: 14 residues. Trimming at V came to 3 bases and at J to 4 bases, leaving 4 bases not matched to a gene. CDR3 DNA sequence: TGTGCCAGCAGCTTCAGGGACAGGGTATACGAGCAGTACTTC. Translating gives CASSFRDRVYEQYF.

The rearrangement links TRBV3-1 (or the pseudogene TRBV3-2) to TRBJ1-1, with TRBD1 matching 7 bases. Unmatched junction bases numbered 6, after V lost 1 base and J lost 1 base. The germline gives CDR1 LGHDT, CDR2 YNNKEL (reference sequence). The CDR3 is made up of 16 amino acids. Here the CDR3 reads CASSQVPRDRNTEAFF. Here the CDR3 DNA reads TGTGCCAGCAGCCAAGTACCCCGGGACAGGAACACTGAAGCTTTCTTT.

The chain links TRBV2 to TRBJ2-3, with TRBD2 matching 7 bases. Germline loops: CDR1 SNHLY, CDR2 FYNNEI. With 11 bases clipped from V and 3 bases from J, the junction kept 14 bases outside the gene matches. There are 15 residues in the CDR3. The chain's CDR3 is CAGSHSGLGTDTQYF. In DNA, the CDR3 is TGTGCCGGATCGCATAGCGGGTTAGGGACAGATACGCAGTATTTT.

The table lists this clone with a count of one. The rearrangement uses TRBV6-1 and TRBJ1-5; a possible D gene is TRBD1 (5 bases). CDR1 is MNHNS and CDR2 is SASEGT in the germline V gene. This CDR3 comprises 13 residues. Trimming took 1 base from V and 5 from J, leaving 6 bases between them. CDR3 amino acids: CASSEGGDQPQHF. The CDR3 DNA sequence: TGTGCCAGCAGTGAAGGAGGGGATCAGCCCCAGCATTTT.

This chain links TRBV30 with TRBJ2-7; 7 bases are shared with TRBD2. The V and J ends lost 5 bases and 0 bases, in that order; junction bases with no gene match: 10. Germline V gives CDR1 GTSNPN, CDR2 SVGIG (reference sequence). The CDR3 contains 15 residues. CDR3 amino acids: CAWGATSGGSYEQYF. The CDR3 DNA follows: TGTGCCTGGGGGGCAACTTCGGGGGGCTCCTACGAGCAGTACTTC.

The CDR3 nucleotides read TGTGCCAGCAGGTTTGAGGGCTTTTTAGGGGAGCTGTTTTTT. Protein product: CASRFEGFLGELFF. This rearrangement joins TRBV27 to TRBJ2-2; possible D gene TRBD2, 5 bases. V shed 6 bases and J shed 8 bases, with 16 bases lying between them. The CDR3 is 14 residues long. Germline lookup yields CDR1 MNHEY and CDR2 SMNVEV (reference sequence).

This clone was seen a handful of times. This chain connects TRBV4-3 to TRBJ2-2; 9 bases fit TRBD2. Trimming at V came to 0 bases and at J to 5 bases, leaving 10 bases not matched to a gene. The CDR3 sequence is 18 residues long. From germline, CDR1 is LGHNA and CDR2 YSLEER. CDR3 amino acids: CASSQDRAGGPGTGELFF. DNA of the CDR3: TGCGCCAGCAGCCAAGATCGCGCGGGAGGGCCGGGGACCGGGGAGCTGTTTTTT.

The CDR3 loop reads CASSSGEGLAGTGELFF. The CDR3 nucleotides read TGTGCCAGTAGTAGCGGAGAGGGGCTAGCTGGAACCGGGGAGCTGTTTTTT. The V call is TRBV19, the J call TRBJ2-2, with D perhaps assigned TRBD1 or TRBD2 (5 bases each). Germline assignment: CDR1 LNHDA and CDR2 SQIVND (reference sequence). The CDR3 loop spans 17 amino acids. With 4 bases removed from V and 5 bases from J, the gap between germline ends came to 20 bases.

The chain employs TRBV3-1 (or the pseudogene TRBV3-2) and TRBJ2-1; TRBD2 aligns across 9 bases. The CDR3 has 17 residues. Germline values: CDR1 LGHDT, CDR2 YNNKEL (reference sequence). The V segment lost 11 bases and the J segment 4 bases; nucleotides outside the gene matches: 18. The CDR3 loop reads CAPSHAGGGAAYNEQFF. The CDR3 region has the DNA TGTGCCCCCAGCCACGCGGGGGGGGGAGCCGCATACAATGAGCAGTTCTTC.

V is TRBV25-1 and J is TRBJ1-6; unclear D gene. Germline loops: CDR1 MGHDK, CDR2 SYGVNS. The ends were cut back, 6 bases at V and 6 bases at J, with 9 bases in the middle. CDR3 length: 13 residues. The CDR3 sequence: CASRQRLNSPLHF. The CDR3, as DNA: TGTGCCAGCAGACAGCGACTTAATTCACCCCTCCACTTT. Full variable domain (remainder filled in from reference TRBV25-1 and TRBJ1-6): EADIYQTPRYLVIGTGKKITLECSQTMGHDKMYWYQQDPGMELHLIHYSYGVNSTEKGDLSSESTVSRIRTEHFPLTLESARPSHTSQYLCASRQRLNSPLHFGNGTRLTVT.

The chain couples TRBV7-3 to TRBJ2-3, with D tentatively TRBD2 (6 bases). The CDR3 sequence is 18 residues long. The germline V gene has CDR1 SGHTA and CDR2 FQGTGA. V lost 2 bases and J lost 3, with 21 bases in between. The CDR3 nucleotides read TGTGCCAGCAGCTTATCCGCGGGTGGTGGAGGGCAGACAGATACGCAGTATTTT. Its protein is CASSLSAGGGGQTDTQYF.

Only one count was recorded for this clone. The chain couples TRBV2 to TRBJ1-5, with a tentative D call TRBD1 (6 bases). Trimming cost V 8 bases and J 2 bases, with 10 bases left between them. The CDR3 spans 13 residues. Germline values: CDR1 SNHLY, CDR2 FYNNEI. The CDR3 DNA sequence: TGTGCCAGCGTAGGGGGTGGCAATCAGCCCCAGCATTTT. Protein: CASVGGGNQPQHF.

This sequence joins TRBV9 and TRBJ1-5; D perhaps matches TRBD1 (6 bases). Germline V gives CDR1 SGDLS, CDR2 YYNGEE. V was trimmed by 7 bases and J by 1 base, leaving 18 bases between them. The CDR3 totals 16 residues. DNA of the CDR3: TGTGCCAGCCGGACACACGGGGACACCAGCAATCAGCCCCAGCATTTT. Protein: CASRTHGDTSNQPQHF.

This clone was picked up a small number of times. The chain has TRBV12-3 or TRBV12-4 and TRBJ1-6; D call uncertain. The germline V and J ends were trimmed by 2 bases and 8 bases, with 4 bases remaining between them. The CDR3 sequence is 12 residues long. CDR3: CASSLSYSPLHF. The CDR3 DNA is TGTGCCAGCAGTTTAAGTTATTCACCCCTCCACTTT.

This clone was seen a few times. V gene TRBV18 combines with J gene TRBJ2-5; maybe TRBD1 (6 bases). Germline lookup yields CDR1 KGHSH and CDR2 LQKENI. V was shortened by 3 bases and J by 1 base, with 9 bases between the two germline ends. This CDR3 is 14 amino acids long. The chain's CDR3 is CASSPQTGQETQYF. CDR3 nucleotides: TGTGCCAGCTCACCCCAGACAGGCCAAGAGACCCAGTACTTC.

V gene TRBV7-9 combines with J gene TRBJ1-2, with 12 bases aligning to TRBD1. With V trimmed by 5 bases and J by 6 bases, 4 bases remained unmatched. This CDR3 region has 14 residues. Germline CDR1 reads SEHNR; CDR2 reads FQNEAQ (reference sequence). The CDR3 protein is CASSPGTGGDGYTF. CDR3 in DNA: TGTGCCAGCAGCCCAGGGACAGGGGGCGATGGCTACACCTTC.

The chain joins TRBV7-9 to TRBJ2-2; 9 nucleotides align to TRBD1. Germline V gene lookup returns CDR1 SEHNR and CDR2 FQNEAQ (reference sequence). V dropped 8 bases and J dropped 5; count of bases not matched to a gene: 9. The CDR3 runs to 15 residues. CDR3 amino acids: CASLRRDRVTGELFF. The CDR3 bases are TGTGCCAGCCTGCGCCGGGACAGGGTTACCGGGGAGCTGTTTTTT.

In this sample, this clone turned up once. This rearrangement joins TRBV6-6 to TRBJ1-1, with D uncertain. V was cut by 2 bases and J by 5 bases, with 15 bases left in between. Germline V gives CDR1 MNHNY, CDR2 SVGAGI (reference sequence). The CDR3 has 15 amino acids. CDR3 protein: CASSYETPRGTEAFF. The DNA for the CDR3 is TGTGCCAGCAGTTACGAGACCCCTAGAGGGACTGAAGCTTTCTTT.

The gene calls are TRBV9 and TRBJ2-1, with D maybe TRBD2 (6 bases). Germline CDR1 reads SGDLS; CDR2 reads YYNGEE. The V end lost 0 bases, the J end lost 8 bases, and 24 bases lay between the germline ends. The CDR3 has 18 amino acids. The CDR3 DNA reads as TGTGCCAGCAGCGTAGACCCCATCCTAGCGCCAATTACCGATGAGCAGTTCTTC. Translation gives CASSVDPILAPITDEQFF. The full variable domain, completed using reference TRBV9 and TRBJ2-1, is DSGVTQTPKHLITATGQRVTLRCSPRSGDLSVYWYQQSLDQGLQFLIQYYNGEERAKGNILERFSAQQFPDLHSELNLSSLELGDSALYFCASSVDPILAPITDEQFFGPGTRLTVL.